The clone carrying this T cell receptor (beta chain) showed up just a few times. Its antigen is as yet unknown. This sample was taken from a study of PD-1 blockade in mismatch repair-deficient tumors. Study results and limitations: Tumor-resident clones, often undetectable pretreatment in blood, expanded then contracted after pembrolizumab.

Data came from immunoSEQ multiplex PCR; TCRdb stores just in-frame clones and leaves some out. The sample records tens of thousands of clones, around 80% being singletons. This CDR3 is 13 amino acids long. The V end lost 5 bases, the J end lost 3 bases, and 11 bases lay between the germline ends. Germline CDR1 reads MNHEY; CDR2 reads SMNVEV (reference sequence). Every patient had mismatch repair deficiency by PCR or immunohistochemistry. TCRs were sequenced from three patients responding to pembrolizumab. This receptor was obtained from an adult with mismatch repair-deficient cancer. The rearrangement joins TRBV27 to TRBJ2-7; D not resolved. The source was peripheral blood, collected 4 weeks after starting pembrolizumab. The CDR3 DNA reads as TGTGCCAGCAGTAGGTGGGGTGTCTACGAGCAGTACTTC. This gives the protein CASSRWGVYEQYF.